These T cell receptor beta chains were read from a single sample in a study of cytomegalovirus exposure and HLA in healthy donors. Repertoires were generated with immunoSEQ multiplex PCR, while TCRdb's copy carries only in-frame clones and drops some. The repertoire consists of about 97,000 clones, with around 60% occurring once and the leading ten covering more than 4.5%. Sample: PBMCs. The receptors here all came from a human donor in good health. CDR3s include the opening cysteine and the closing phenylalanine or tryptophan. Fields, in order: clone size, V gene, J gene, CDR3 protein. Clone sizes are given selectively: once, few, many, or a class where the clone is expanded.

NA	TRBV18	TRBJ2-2	CASSPMGQGAAGELFF
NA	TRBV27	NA	CASSLSAGLAGGPDVYEQYF
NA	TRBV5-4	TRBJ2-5	CASSLDRGVETQYF
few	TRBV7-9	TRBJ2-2	CASSFADTSFANTGELFF
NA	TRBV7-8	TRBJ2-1	CASSLATFTLSGNEQFF
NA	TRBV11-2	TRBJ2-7	CASSQTSRTYEQYF
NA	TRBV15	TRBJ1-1	CATSARQGDTEAFF
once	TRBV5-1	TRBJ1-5	CASSLGDRVNQPQHF
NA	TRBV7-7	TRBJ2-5	CASSKIQGEQETQYF
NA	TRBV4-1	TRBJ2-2	CASRYGDNTGELFF
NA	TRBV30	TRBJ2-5	CASTGKTQETQYF
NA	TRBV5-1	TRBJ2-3	CASSGRLASLSADTQYF
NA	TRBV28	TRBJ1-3	CASSLHGSSGNTIYF
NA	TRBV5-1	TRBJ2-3	CASNLWASGTTDTQYF
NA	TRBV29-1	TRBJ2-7	CSVERPDRAYEQYF
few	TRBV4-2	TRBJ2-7	CASSQGGPGGEQYF
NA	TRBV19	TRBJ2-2	CASSFIQGASHTGELFF
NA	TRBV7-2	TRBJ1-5	CASSLGLGRRPQHF
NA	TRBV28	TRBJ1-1	CASRPWAGTEAFF
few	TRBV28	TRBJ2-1	CASSLWASGNNEQFF
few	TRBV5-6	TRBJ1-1	CASSLVRNTEAFF
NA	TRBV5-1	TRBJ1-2	CASSLNRIYGYTF
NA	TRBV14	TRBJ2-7	CASSQPINFYEQYF
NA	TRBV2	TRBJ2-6	CASSSTGFGANVLTF
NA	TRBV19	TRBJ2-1	CASSIGTSYNEQFF
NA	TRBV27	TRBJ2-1	CASSLYSPDNEQFF
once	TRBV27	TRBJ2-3	CASSGPYRTGRTDTQYF
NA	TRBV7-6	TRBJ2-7	CASSSGRAYEQYF
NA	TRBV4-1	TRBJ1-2	CASSQEFTGTNGYTF
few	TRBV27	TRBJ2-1	CASSFSSGLIEQFF
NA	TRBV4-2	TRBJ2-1	CASSQEKGYNEQFF
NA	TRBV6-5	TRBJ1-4	CASSPGTGGEKLFF
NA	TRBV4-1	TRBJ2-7	CASSQLTLFEQYF
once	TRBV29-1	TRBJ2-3	CSVVRGFADTQYF
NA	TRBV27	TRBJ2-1	CASRKFVGGASYNEQFF
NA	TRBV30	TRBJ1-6	CAWSPSVQGNSPLHF
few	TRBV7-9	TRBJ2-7	CASTRGGTGTYEQYF
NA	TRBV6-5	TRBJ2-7	CASSLRTPPYEQYF
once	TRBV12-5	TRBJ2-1	CASGLVTDRGLAHEQFF
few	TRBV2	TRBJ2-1	CASSDGGRASKQFF
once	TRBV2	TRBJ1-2	CASSEVPDSAGYTF
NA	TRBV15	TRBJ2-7	CATSRGENYEQYF
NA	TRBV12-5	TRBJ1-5	CASGLGQGISNQPQHF
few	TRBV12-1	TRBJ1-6	CASSPWDRGPHFPLHF
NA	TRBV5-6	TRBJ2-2	CASSYGTSGRGGTGELFF
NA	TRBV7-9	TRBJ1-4	CASSPDEKLFF